A selection of T cell receptor beta chains follows, all from one sample in a study of identical twins. One entry per CDR3 protein, called by TCRdb with MiXCR from the 5' RACE reads. Altogether fewer than 250,000 distinct CDR3 sequences are present, roughly 7% being singletons, with the ten largest covering more than 3%. This same sample was also part of a study on yellow fever vaccine responses in identical twins.

Sample: memory (CD45RO+) T cells sorted from blood. All receptors derive from a woman aged 18-30 years in good health. The CDR3 runs from the conserved cysteine through the conserved F or W. The D gene is left open where the match is weak. The size field is filled for only some rows; it gives once, few, many or a size class.

len | d_gene | abundance | j_gene | v_gene | CDR3aa | CDR3nt
14 | TRBD1 | many | TRBJ2-2 | TRBV6-1 | CASRPGQGTGELFF | TGTGCCAGCAGACCCGGACAGGGGACCGGGGAGCTGTTTTTT
16 | TRBD2 | few | TRBJ2-3 | TRBV29-1 | CSYGSSGRPPYDTQYF | TGCAGCTACGGATCTAGCGGGAGGCCCCCGTACGATACGCAGTATTTT
17 | TRBD2 | many | TRBJ2-3 | TRBV5-1 | CASSQWTSGRIPDTQYF | TGCGCCAGCAGCCAGTGGACTAGCGGGAGGATCCCAGATACGCAGTATTTT
16 | - | - | TRBJ1-2 | TRBV27 | CASSLSGGSANYGYTF | TGTGCCAGCAGTTTGAGCGGGGGAAGCGCCAACTATGGCTACACCTTC
15 | - | few | TRBJ2-2 | TRBV6-1 | CASNLRGGLTGELFF | TGTGCCAGCAACCTTAGAGGAGGACTCACCGGGGAGCTGTTTTTT
13 | - | many | TRBJ2-1 | TRBV24-1 | CATREEGVGEQFF | TGTGCCACTAGAGAAGAGGGAGTGGGAGAGCAGTTCTTC
12 | - | - | TRBJ1-2 | TRBV11-3 | CASSLDFRDYTF | TGTGCCAGCAGCTTAGATTTCCGGGACTACACCTTC
13 | - | few | TRBJ1-6 | TRBV20-1 | CSAAPGGNSPLHF | TGCAGTGCAGCCCCAGGAGGCAATTCACCCCTCCACTTT
14 | - | - | TRBJ2-3 | TRBV7-9 | CASSLGVGRDTQYF | TGTGCCAGCAGCTTGGGAGTTGGGCGGGATACGCAGTATTTT
12 | - | many | TRBJ2-3 | TRBV5-1 | CASSSSTDTQYF | TGTGCCAGCAGTAGTAGCACAGATACGCAGTATTTT
15 | TRBD2 | many | TRBJ2-3 | TRBV7-3 | CASSPRTSGRDTQYF | TGTGCCAGCAGCCCCCGGACTAGCGGAAGAGATACGCAGTATTTT
11 | - | many | TRBJ2-7 | TRBV7-2 | CASSSTYEQYF | TGTGCCAGCAGCTCCACCTACGAGCAGTACTTC
16 | TRBD2 | - | TRBJ2-1 | TRBV2 | CASSELGSGGADEQFF | TGTGCCAGCAGTGAATTGGGTAGCGGGGGTGCTGATGAGCAGTTCTTC
11 | - | few | TRBJ2-1 | TRBV5-5 | CASSPIHEQFF | TGTGCCAGCAGCCCTATTCATGAGCAGTTCTTC
16 | - | many | TRBJ2-4 | TRBV10-3 | CAISESTQIAKNIQYF | TGTGCCATCAGTGAAAGTACACAGATAGCCAAAAACATTCAGTACTTC
19 | TRBD2 | - | TRBJ2-1 | TRBV13 | CASSPPRGLAGSSYNEQFF | TGTGCCAGCAGCCCCCCCCGTGGACTAGCGGGGAGCTCCTACAATGAGCAGTTCTTC
13 | - | - | TRBJ1-1 | TRBV2 | CASSRTEVTEAFF | TGTGCCAGCAGCCGGACAGAGGTAACTGAAGCTTTCTTT
16 | TRBD2 | - | TRBJ2-2 | TRBV7-3 | CASSLRASGGAGELFF | TGTGCCAGCAGCTTACGGGCTAGCGGTGGGGCCGGGGAGCTGTTTTTT
14 | - | few | TRBJ1-6 | TRBV2 | CASNQDGDSSPLHF | TGTGCCAGCAACCAGGACGGAGATAGTTCACCCCTCCACTTT
19 | - | many | TRBJ2-3 | TRBV29-1 | CSVEVVHRLVFYGTDTQYF | TGCAGCGTTGAAGTTGTTCACAGGCTCGTATTTTATGGCACAGATACGCAGTATTTT
12 | TRBD2 | many | TRBJ2-5 | TRBV20-1 | CSVRGGQETQYF | TGCAGTGTACGGGGGGGCCAAGAGACCCAGTACTTC
15 | - | many | TRBJ2-5 | TRBV3-1 | CASSQRGSRGETQYF | TGTGCCAGCAGCCAAAGAGGGTCCAGGGGAGAGACCCAGTACTTC